The clone carrying this TCR beta chain was observed many times. The CDR3 runs to 11 residues. V was cut by 8 bases and J by 6 bases, with 9 bases left in between. CDR1 is MNHNS and CDR2 is SASEGT in the germline V gene. The data stem from a study of CD4 and CD8 cells across lung adenocarcinoma regions. TCRdb re-derived calls from the PCR reads in MiXCR, one entry per CDR3 protein. This sample has over 6,500 distinct CDR3 sequences, with approximately 53% found just once. Localized lung adenocarcinoma, a non-small cell lung cancer, affected the donors. This sequence was found in a male donor with lung adenocarcinoma. The CD4 and CD8 labels of this study may be unreliable. Material: CD8+ T cells from the center of a lung tumor. V gene TRBV6-1 combines with J gene TRBJ2-3; D remains ambiguous. The CDR3 sequence is CASSLWDTQYF. The DNA of the CDR3 is TGTGCCAGCTCTCTGTGGGATACGCAGTATTTT.